This entry lists 14 T cell receptor beta chains sequenced from one sample in a study of identical twins' blood T cells. One entry per CDR3 protein, called by TCRdb with MiXCR from the 5' RACE reads. The table includes 350,000 to 400,000 distinct CDR3 sequences, 28% detected once. The sequenced sample consisted of PBMCs. The receptors here all came from a woman aged 18-49 years in good health.

The chain couples TRBV27 to TRBJ2-7, with 9 nucleotides matching TRBD1. CDR1 and CDR2 (germline): MNHEY, SMNVEV (reference sequence). The CDR3 runs to 14 residues. Losses at the gene ends were 3 bases for V and 3 bases for J; bases not matched to a gene: 3. The CDR3 loop reads CASSFGTGFYEQYF. The CDR3 DNA follows: TGTGCCAGCAGTTTCGGGACAGGGTTCTACGAGCAGTACTTC.

The CDR3 nucleotides read TGTGCCAGCAGCCAGACTAGCAACGAGCAGTACTTC. It specifies CASSQTSNEQYF. The V call is TRBV6-2 or TRBV6-3, the J call TRBJ2-7, with 7 bases lining up with TRBD2. The germline CDR1 and CDR2 sequences are MNHEY and SVGEGT. The J segment lost 5 bases and the V segment lost 6 bases, leaving 4 bases of the junction unmatched. The CDR3 covers 12 residues.

The chain has TRBV20-1 and TRBJ1-2; D is uncertain. Germline V gene lookup returns CDR1 DFQATT and CDR2 SNEGSKA (reference sequence). The CDR3 covers 16 residues. Trimming stripped 0 bases from V and 4 bases from J, with 18 bases between. CDR3 sequence reads: CSARDHQSQDVYGYTF. For the CDR3, the DNA is TGCAGTGCTAGAGATCATCAATCCCAGGACGTCTATGGCTACACCTTC.

The V and J genes are TRBV19 and TRBJ2-2, with D possibly matching TRBD1 (5 bases). CDR1 is LNHDA, CDR2 SQIVND, per germline (reference sequence). The ends were cut back, 3 bases at V and 8 bases at J, with 16 bases in the middle. This CDR3 has 15 amino acids. The CDR3 region is CASSISGHATGELFF. The CDR3 bases are TGTGCCAGTAGTATCTCAGGGCATGCGACAGGGGAGCTGTTTTTT.

This clonotype has more than one count but fewer than ten. This sequence joins TRBV5-1 and TRBJ1-4; a possible D gene is TRBD1 (6 bases). The CDR3 loop spans 15 amino acids. The V and J ends lost 1 base and 3 bases respectively, with 10 bases between them. In germline, CDR1 is SGHRS, CDR2 YFSETQ. CDR3 region: CASSLTGIPNEKLFF. The CDR3 DNA reads as TGCGCCAGCAGCTTGACAGGGATCCCTAATGAAAAACTGTTTTTT.

This clonotype came up a few times. The chain is built from TRBV5-6 and TRBJ1-2; 9 bases fit TRBD1. Germline CDR1 SGHDT, CDR2 YYEEEE. Unmatched junction bases numbered 12, after V lost 6 bases and J lost 6 bases. The CDR3 runs 15 residues. CDR3: CASKRQGDFYNGYTF. The CDR3 DNA sequence: TGTGCCAGCAAAAGACAGGGGGATTTTTATAATGGCTACACCTTC.

This clonotype was picked up a small number of times. The genes are TRBV5-1 and TRBJ2-1; TRBD1 matches at 7 bases. This CDR3 has 15 amino acids. Trimming removed 7 bases from V and 1 base from J; junction bases left unmatched: 8. From germline, CDR1 is SGHRS and CDR2 YFSETQ. The CDR3, as DNA: TGCGCCAGCTCCGACAGGGACACTTCCTACAATGAGCAGTTCTTC. Protein sequence: CASSDRDTSYNEQFF.

A note on this clonotype: Given a much more abundant clone one base away, this may be a read error. The CDR3 end shows no conserved phenylalanine or tryptophan, and so a read error is likely. The CDR3 bases are TGTGCCAGCAGCTCGACAGGGACACTCTCTGGAAACACCATATATTCT. This codes for CASSSTGTLSGNTIYS. V usage is TRBV7-2 and J usage is TRBJ1-3, with TRBD1 matching 7 bases. With V trimmed by 4 bases and J by 0 bases, 6 bases remained unmatched. The CDR3 totals 16 residues. Germline loops: CDR1 SGHTA, CDR2 FQGNSA.

The chain employs TRBV5-1 and TRBJ2-3; maybe TRBD2 (6 bases). Germline-derived CDR1 and CDR2 are SGHRS and YFSETQ. The CDR3 sequence is 13 residues long. The V and J ends lost 8 bases and 2 bases respectively, with 12 bases between them. Here the CDR3 DNA reads TGCGCCAGTAACCGGGACTCCACAGATACGCAGTATTTT. Its protein product is CASNRDSTDTQYF.

CDR3 DNA sequence: TGTGCCAGCAGTTACGGTTTCGGGGAGCTGTTTTTT. Its protein is CASSYGFGELFF. J is TRBJ2-2 and V is TRBV6-2 or TRBV6-3; D not resolved. CDR3 length: 12 amino acids. Trimming removed 2 bases at V and 7 bases at J, with 5 bases between. Germline-derived CDR1 and CDR2 are MNHEY and SVGEGT.

This clonotype has a handful of counts. This chain links TRBV12-3 or TRBV12-4 with TRBJ2-7; D remains ambiguous. The CDR3 contains 14 residues. V lost 1 base and J 3 bases, leaving 10 bases between the germline ends. Written as DNA, the CDR3 is TGTGCCAGCAGTTTAGGTGTTAGTTTCTACGAGCAGTACTTC. Encoded protein: CASSLGVSFYEQYF.

V usage is TRBV20-1 and J usage is TRBJ1-2, with 10 bases matching TRBD1. V shed 0 bases, J shed 5 bases, and the junction held 3 bases outside the gene matches. Germline V lookup: CDR1 DFQATT, CDR2 SNEGSKA (reference sequence). The CDR3 has 14 amino acids. The CDR3 loop is CSARDLGQGYGYTF. As DNA, the CDR3 is TGCAGTGCTAGAGATCTGGGACAGGGGTATGGCTACACCTTC.

The CDR3 loop is CASSLGPKTGGYTF. In DNA, the CDR3 is TGTGCCAGCAGCTTAGGGCCTAAAACTGGTGGCTACACCTTC. The rearrangement uses TRBV7-2 and TRBJ1-2; D is ambiguous. The V end lost 1 base, the J end lost 7 bases, and 13 bases lay between the germline ends. The CDR3 has 14 amino acids. Germline V gene lookup returns CDR1 SGHTA and CDR2 FQGNSA.

This clonotype was seen more than once but under ten times. This rearrangement joins TRBV12-3 or TRBV12-4 to TRBJ1-3; D ambiguous. V was cut by 2 bases and J by 0 bases, with 8 bases left in between. This CDR3 is built from 15 residues. The CDR3 sequence is CASSLTGYSGNTIYF. As DNA, the CDR3 is TGTGCCAGCAGTTTAACGGGGTACTCTGGAAACACCATATATTTT.